The sequence of this TCR beta chain was determined in a study of cytomegalovirus exposure and HLA in healthy donors. The wider study: One earlier analysis, a look at 180 million or so T cells, found approximately 120 million unique TCR beta sequences. Overall study findings and caveats: Listed as cytomegalovirus-associated were about 160 TCR beta chains. A later analysis reportedly identified an Asian-associated ancestry cluster as carrying fewer N-insertions than the approximately 670-donor mean.

Notes on this clone: Its antigen remains unknown.

Primers included in the PCR were 60 Vbeta and 13 Jbeta primers. The protocol was immunoSEQ multiplex PCR, while the TCRdb copy is restricted to in-frame clones and leaves out a portion. The table lists roughly 89,000 clones, 70% to 90% of them singletons. With 4 bases removed from V and 2 bases from J, the gap between germline ends came to 6 bases. The CDR3 loop spans 12 amino acids. Germline V CDR1 and CDR2: SEHNR, FQNEAQ (reference sequence). The chain links TRBV7-9 to TRBJ2-7; D is unclear. This clonotype originated in a man between 18 and 35 years old in good health and CMV-seronegative. Sequenced sample: PBMCs. The CDR3 DNA reads TGTGCCAGCAGCTACGGTCCCTACGAGCAGTACTTC. Translation: CASSYGPYEQYF.